This T cell receptor (beta chain) was sequenced during a study of cytomegalovirus exposure and HLA in healthy donors. General study results and limits: About 90% or about 30% of the time was how often most TCR beta V segments were productive, according to an earlier analysis. The study dropped some indistinguishable V segments, TRBV6-2 and TRBV6-3 among them.

PCR amplification relied on 60 Vbeta primers (plus 13 Jbeta primers). TCRdb keeps only in-frame clones here, not all; method: immunoSEQ multiplex PCR. The top ten clones hold approximately 1.5% of a sample with 170,000 or so clones, more than 60% of them seen once. A remark on this clone: Its antigen is currently unknown.

The germline CDR1 and CDR2 sequences are MNHNS and SASEGT. The CDR3 is 16 residues long. Trimming took off 3 bases at V and 0 bases at J, with 12 bases between the two ends. The sequencing sample was made of PBMCs. This chain connects TRBV6-1 to TRBJ1-5; D is unresolved. This clonotype originated in a woman under 40 in good health and CMV-seropositive. The CDR3 loop reads CASSELTGYSNQPQHF. DNA for the CDR3: TGTGCCAGCAGTGAGCTAACTGGTTATAGCAATCAGCCCCAGCATTTT.